The 8 T cell receptor beta chains presented below share a single source sample, sequenced in a study of blood T cell repertoires in COVID-19 (dated by TCRdb to 2020 to 2021). The protocol used for the library was the immunoSEQ multiplex PCR assay. TCRdb re-hosts the immuneACCESS table, in-frame sequences only. Its copies lack some clones; in the studies checked, an unresolved V gene accounts for under half of them, and the cause for the rest is not known. Recorded for this sample are over 200,000 clones; approximately 90% of them occurred a single time. The biggest ten clones account for roughly 3% of the sample. The sequenced sample consisted of peripheral blood. These receptors all stem from a man aged 25 to 40 with COVID-19, enrolled during active disease.

The chain recombines TRBV27 with TRBJ1-1; D uncertain. V was clipped by 2 bases and J by 4 bases, with 14 bases between them. The CDR3 totals 15 residues. Germline values: CDR1 MNHEY, CDR2 SMNVEV (reference sequence). Here the CDR3 reads CASSLRPGRGTEAFF. The CDR3 DNA reads TGTGCCAGCAGTTTACGGCCCGGTCGAGGCACTGAAGCTTTCTTT.

The rearrangement links TRBV30 to TRBJ1-1; D uncertain. This CDR3 has 12 amino acids. Looked up from germline, CDR1 is GTSNPN and CDR2 is SVGIG (reference sequence). Trimming stripped 5 bases from V and 0 bases from J, with 7 bases between. As DNA, the CDR3 is TGTGCCTGGGGGCACTTGAACACTGAAGCTTTCTTT. Translating gives CAWGHLNTEAFF.

The chain combines TRBV5-4 with TRBJ1-2; weak D call: TRBD1 (6 bases). Deletions cut 0 bases from V and 4 bases from J, with 10 bases between. The CDR3 length is 14 residues. CDR1 and CDR2 from the germline V gene are SGHNT and YYREEE (reference sequence). The CDR3 sequence: CASSLVAGAYGYTF. The DNA for the CDR3 is TGTGCCAGCAGCTTGGTAGCAGGGGCCTATGGCTACACCTTC.

The chain couples TRBV5-6 to TRBJ1-5; TRBD1 might be the D (5 bases). The CDR3 is 13 amino acids. Looked up from germline, CDR1 is SGHDT and CDR2 is YYEEEE. V was clipped by 4 bases and J by 7 bases, with 12 bases between them. The CDR3 DNA is TGTGCCAGCAGCGAGAGAAGGGGACAGCCCCAGCATTTT. Its protein product is CASSERRGQPQHF.

V usage is TRBV27 and J usage is TRBJ2-7; TRBD1 might be the D (6 bases). V was trimmed by 6 bases and J by 0 bases, leaving 15 bases between them. Germline CDR1 MNHEY, CDR2 SMNVEV (reference sequence). The CDR3 runs to 15 residues. The CDR3 loop reads CASSLPGTPSYEQYF. For the CDR3, the DNA is TGTGCCAGCAGCTTACCCGGGACACCCTCCTACGAGCAGTACTTC.

The rearrangement joins TRBV7-9 to TRBJ1-1; D is unclear. There are 12 residues in the CDR3. Trimming took off 5 bases at V and 7 bases at J, with 11 bases between the two ends. Germline V gene lookup returns CDR1 SEHNR and CDR2 FQNEAQ (reference sequence). In DNA, the CDR3 is TGTGCCAGCAGCCGGAGGCTCGGTGAAGCTTTCTTT. It is translated as CASSRRLGEAFF.

The chain recombines TRBV7-9 with TRBJ1-1; D may be TRBD1 (5 bases). The CDR3 runs to 14 residues. The germline V gene has CDR1 SEHNR and CDR2 FQNEAQ (reference sequence). The V end was cut by 5 bases, the J end by 3 bases, with 13 bases between. The CDR3, as DNA: TGTGCCAGCAGCCCGGGGGTGGATGACACTGAAGCTTTCTTT. Translated: CASSPGVDDTEAFF.

CDR3: CASSEYGEVDYGYTF. CDR3 coding DNA: TGTGCCAGCAGTGAATATGGGGAGGTAGACTATGGCTACACCTTC. The chain couples TRBV25-1 to TRBJ1-2; D is ambiguous. Germline CDR1 MGHDK, CDR2 SYGVNS. This CDR3 has 15 residues. V lost 0 bases to trimming and J lost 3 bases, with 11 bases between them.